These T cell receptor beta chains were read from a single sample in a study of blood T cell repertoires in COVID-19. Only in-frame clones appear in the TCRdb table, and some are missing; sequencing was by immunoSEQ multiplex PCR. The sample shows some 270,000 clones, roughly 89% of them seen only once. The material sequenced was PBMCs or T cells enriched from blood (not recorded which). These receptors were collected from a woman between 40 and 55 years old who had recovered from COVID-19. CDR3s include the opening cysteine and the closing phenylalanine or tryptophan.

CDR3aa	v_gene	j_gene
CASSPVGGAVNQPQHF	TRBV18	TRBJ1-5
CASSITGVEKLFF	TRBV19	TRBJ1-4
CASSLDGLGGYTF	TRBV11-2	TRBJ1-2
CASSQGQGLGNTEAFF	TRBV4-3	TRBJ1-1
CASSQRGTQETQYF	TRBV3-1/TRBV3-2	TRBJ2-5
CASSHPLAGGGQETQYF	TRBV4-3	TRBJ2-5
CASSTRDYNYEQYF	TRBV9	TRBJ2-7
CASSPGGVLRMNTEAFF	TRBV18	TRBJ1-1
CASSMGGGWYEQYF	TRBV19	TRBJ2-7
CASSVEVAGEQFF	TRBV5-1	TRBJ2-1
CASSFNREAHGYTF	TRBV27	TRBJ1-2
CASSPRPGSGNTIYF	TRBV18	TRBJ1-3
CASSSLRQGSGNTIYF	TRBV7-2	TRBJ1-3
CASSLTVGGSPGGEQFF	TRBV7-9	TRBJ2-1
CASSEGQGALNYGYTF	TRBV2	TRBJ1-2
CASSLATPGMNTQYF	TRBV7-8	TRBJ2-3
CASSFDRLGAYEQYF	TRBV13	TRBJ2-7
CSASIASGYEQYF	TRBV20-1	TRBJ2-7
CASSLSQGVKYGYTF	TRBV6-5	TRBJ1-2
CASSSAGADTGELFF	TRBV11-1	TRBJ2-2
CASSLQGRNTEAFF	TRBV3-1/TRBV3-2	TRBJ1-1
CAWSVRQMNTEAFF	TRBV30	TRBJ1-1
CASSLDPGEKLFF	TRBV11-3	TRBJ1-4
CASARDRQETQYF	TRBV19	TRBJ2-5
CASSLGTNLAYEQYF	TRBV5-1	TRBJ2-7
CSVPVQPNTEAFF	TRBV29-1	TRBJ1-1
CASSQPAGTENGYTF	TRBV4-3	TRBJ1-2
CASSRRQANTGELFF	TRBV19	TRBJ2-2
CASSSPLGGKSSYEQYF	TRBV27	TRBJ2-7
CASSRAAGRTDTQYF	TRBV7-3	TRBJ2-3
CACDATQGQITGNTIYF	TRBV30	TRBJ1-3
CASSPGGRGAFF	TRBV12-3/TRBV12-4	TRBJ1-1
CASSSQGRWTEAFF	TRBV19	TRBJ1-1
CASSLAGQPSETQYF	TRBV18	TRBJ2-5
CASSRGQVLRQPQHF	TRBV5-8	TRBJ1-5
CASSLDAGETQYF	TRBV7-9	TRBJ2-5
CATLLGTGNTEAFF	TRBV7-8	TRBJ1-1
CASSYAQGRGTEAFF	TRBV6-5	TRBJ1-1
CASSLAPSSLNSPLHF	TRBV7-8	TRBJ1-6
CASSPRQQGAQGYTF	TRBV18	TRBJ1-2
CASSPTRLAGPIRTLDTQYF	TRBV4-1	TRBJ2-3
CATSRDPRNEAFF	TRBV15	TRBJ1-1
CASSPGLRQAEAFF	TRBV18	TRBJ1-1
CASSGGRGESLQETQYF	TRBV11-2	TRBJ2-5
CSVVSGATYNEQFF	TRBV29-1	TRBJ2-1
CAISSLLVYEQYF	TRBV10-3	TRBJ2-7